The 14 T cell receptor beta chains in this list originate from one sample, sequenced in a study of T cell clonality in common variable immunodeficiency. Study-wide results and limits: In common variable immunodeficiency, TCR beta chains reportedly carried fewer deletions and N-nucleotide insertions.

Which antigens these TCRs recognize remains unknown. Generated by immunoSEQ multiplex PCR, the TCRdb table keeps only in-frame clones and is missing some. The sample has 15,000 to 17,000 clones. The sequencing sample was made of peripheral blood mononuclear cells. These receptors came from a human donor with common variable immunodeficiency.

As to this clone: Read coverage stops 3 residues before the CDR3 terminus; the germline J gene supplies the remainder. This chain links TRBV7-3 with TRBJ1-6; D not certain. The CDR3 has 13 amino acids. The germline gives CDR1 SGHTA, CDR2 FQGTGA. V was pared by 2 bases and J by 9 bases, with 8 bases between. CDR3 residues: CASSLGIPSPLHF. The CDR3 bases that were read are TGTGCCAGCAGCTTAGGCATACCTTCACCC.

Worth noting for this clone: Sequencing ends 3 residues short of the CDR3 end; the germline J gene provides the rest. V usage is TRBV5-1 and J usage is TRBJ2-7; D perhaps matches TRBD2 (6 bases). The CDR3 is made up of 12 amino acids. V was pared by 2 bases and J by 5 bases, with 8 bases between. Germline V lookup: CDR1 SGHRS, CDR2 YFSETQ. CDR3 residues: CASSFPGDEQYF. CDR3 bases read: TGCGCCAGCAGCTTCCCGGGGGACGAG.

Concerning this clone itself: The read ends 3 residues before the CDR3 terminus; that terminus is restored from the germline J gene. The V call is TRBV7-2, the J call TRBJ1-6; no definite D call. Looked up from germline, CDR1 is SGHTA and CDR2 is FQGNSA. The CDR3 is made up of 15 amino acids. Between the trimmed V and J ends, which lost 1 base and 7 bases, there was a span of 11 bases. CDR3 sequence: CASSLVGQRNSPLHF. The sequenced part of the CDR3 DNA is TGTGCCAGCAGCTTAGTGGGCCAGAGGAATTCACCC.

A note on this clone: Read sequence stops 3 residues before the CDR3 end, and the germline J gene provides the missing end. The chain carries TRBV5-5 and TRBJ2-1; D not resolved. Germline V CDR1 and CDR2: SGHKS, YYEKEE (reference sequence). This CDR3 region has 15 residues. V dropped 1 base and J dropped 1 base, with 9 bases sitting between them. This chain's CDR3 is CASSLSPDSYNEQFF. The CDR3 bases that were read are TGTGCCAGCAGCTTGTCGCCAGATTCCTACAATGAG. The full variable domain, in which reference TRBV5-5 and TRBJ2-1 provide the parts outside the CDR3, is DAGVTQSPTHLIKTRGQQVTLRCSPISGHKSVSWYQQVLGQGPQFIFQYYEKEERGRGNFPDRFSARQFPNYSSELNVNALLLGDSALYLCASSLSPDSYNEQFFGPGTRLTVL.

In the case of this clone: Read sequence stops 3 residues before the CDR3 end, and the germline J gene provides the missing end. V gene TRBV10-3 combines with J gene TRBJ2-7; 9 positions agree with TRBD1. The CDR3 covers 15 residues. J lost 4 bases, V lost 7 bases, and 11 bases had no gene match. Germline loops: CDR1 ENHRY, CDR2 SYGVKD. This CDR3 reads CAINDPGQGRYEQYF. The CDR3 bases that were read are TGTGCCATCAATGATCCGGGACAGGGTCGTTACGAG.

Of note for this clone: The read gets to within 3 residues of the CDR3 end, and the germline J gene fills in the rest. The rearrangement uses TRBV7-6 and TRBJ2-1, with 15 bases aligning to TRBD2. Per the germline V gene, CDR1 is SGHVS and CDR2 is FNYEAQ. The CDR3 spans 16 residues. With 5 bases clipped from V and 5 bases from J, the junction kept 4 bases outside the gene matches. The CDR3 here is CASSPGLAGGNNEQFF. The covered CDR3 bases are TGTGCCAGCAGCCCGGGACTAGCGGGAGGAAACAATGAG.

Regarding this clone: The read finishes 3 residues shy of the CDR3 end, and the germline J gene is used to complete it. This chain uses TRBV7-9 with TRBJ2-7; 8 bases fit TRBD1. Trimming removed 2 bases from V and 4 bases from J; junction bases left unmatched: 4. Germline V gene data show CDR1 as SEHNR and CDR2 as FQNEAQ (reference sequence). CDR3 length equals 14 residues. The covered CDR3 bases are TGTGCCAGCAGCTTACGGGACAGGACTTACGAG. Translated, it gives CASSLRDRTYE. The full CDR3 is CASSLRDRTYEQYF. Supplemented by reference TRBV7-9 and TRBJ2-7, the full variable domain reads DTGVSQNPRHKITKRGQNVTFRCDPISEHNRLYWYRQTLGQGPEFLTYFQNEAQLEKSRLLSDRFSAERPKGSFSTLEIQRTEQGDSAMYLCASSLRDRTYEQYFGPGTRLTVT.

Concerning this clone itself: The read ends 3 residues before the CDR3 terminus; that terminus is restored from the germline J gene. V and J are TRBV30 and TRBJ1-4, with 8 nucleotides matching TRBD1. V shed 3 bases and J 3 bases; nucleotides not matched to a gene: 6. Germline CDR1 GTSNPN, CDR2 SVGIG (reference sequence). The CDR3 is made up of 15 amino acids. The sequenced part of the CDR3 DNA is TGTGCCTGGAGCGCAATACAGGGGGCTAATGAAAAA. Translated, it gives CAWSAIQGANEK. The full CDR3 reads CAWSAIQGANEKLFF.

Turning to this clone: The sequenced fragment ends 3 residues before the CDR3 boundary, so the rest is inferred from the germline J gene. The V and J genes are TRBV7-6 and TRBJ2-3; tentative D call: TRBD2 (6 bases). Germline V CDR1 and CDR2: SGHVS, FNYEAQ. This CDR3 is built from 15 residues. V was shortened by 5 bases and J by 8 bases, with 20 bases between the two germline ends. The covered CDR3 bases are TGTGCCAGCAGCGTGGACGAGACTAGGGGAGTTACG. Amino acid sequence: CASSVDETRGVT. The CDR3 in its entirety is CASSVDETRGVTQYF.

To note about this clone: The CDR3 end lies 3 residues beyond the end of the read and is filled in from the germline J gene. V gene TRBV20-1 combines with J gene TRBJ2-2; 7 positions match TRBD1. This CDR3 contains 15 residues. V trimming: 3 bases; J trimming: 6 bases; junction bases outside the gene matches: 10. The germline gives CDR1 DFQATT, CDR2 SNEGSKA (reference sequence). CDR3 bases read: TGCAGTGCTAGTGAGGGACAGTCGGTCGCCGGGGAG. It codes for CSASEGQSVAGE. The CDR3, in full, reads CSASEGQSVAGELFF.

For this clone: The CDR3 extends 3 residues past the end of the read, so its final part is completed from the germline J gene. The chain carries TRBV19 and TRBJ2-2; D possibly corresponds to TRBD2 (5 bases). Trimming pared 5 bases from V and 4 bases from J, leaving 14 bases between. The CDR3 runs 15 residues. Germline values: CDR1 LNHDA, CDR2 SQIVND (reference sequence). The DNA read from the CDR3 is TGTGCCAGTAGTCAAGCAGGAGGATTCACCGGGGAG. Protein sequence: CASSQAGGFTGE. The whole CDR3 is CASSQAGGFTGELFF.

Turning to this clone: Read coverage stops 3 residues before the CDR3 terminus; the germline J gene supplies the remainder. V usage is TRBV11-2 and J usage is TRBJ2-2; 14 bases line up with TRBD2. The CDR3 has 14 residues. The trim removed 8 bases at V and 9 bases at J, leaving 5 bases unmatched. Germline CDR1 and CDR2: SGHAT and FQNNGV. The CDR3 reads CASRLAGGVRELFF. Partial CDR3 DNA: TGTGCCAGCCGACTAGCGGGAGGGGTCAGGGAG. Combining the CDR3 with reference TRBV11-2 and TRBJ2-2 gives the whole variable domain EAGVAQSPRYKIIEKRQSVAFWCNPISGHATLYWYQQILGQGPKLLIQFQNNGVVDDSQLPKDRFSAERLKGVDSTLKIQPAKLEDSAVYLCASRLAGGVRELFFGEGSRLTVL.

As for this clone: The CDR3 extends 3 residues past the end of the read, so its final part is completed from the germline J gene. The chain employs TRBV20-1 and TRBJ1-4; 9 positions match TRBD1. Per germline, CDR1 DFQATT and CDR2 SNEGSKA (reference sequence). CDR3 length: 14 residues. Trimming at V came to 6 bases and at J to 5 bases, leaving 7 bases not matched to a gene. Incomplete CDR3 DNA: TGCAGTGCGCGACAGGGGGTCAGGAATGAAAAA. It encodes CSARQGVRNEK. The full CDR3 protein reads CSARQGVRNEKLFF.

Comments on this clone: The read gets to within 3 residues of the CDR3 end, and the germline J gene fills in the rest. This rearrangement joins TRBV20-1 to TRBJ2-7, with 7 positions matching TRBD1. This CDR3 has 12 residues. The germline V gene has CDR1 DFQATT and CDR2 SNEGSKA (reference sequence). After removal of 6 bases from V and 5 bases from J, the junction contained 7 bases not matched to a gene. The CDR3 reads CSAADRVHEQYF. The sequenced CDR3 bases are TGCAGTGCGGCCGACAGGGTCCACGAG.